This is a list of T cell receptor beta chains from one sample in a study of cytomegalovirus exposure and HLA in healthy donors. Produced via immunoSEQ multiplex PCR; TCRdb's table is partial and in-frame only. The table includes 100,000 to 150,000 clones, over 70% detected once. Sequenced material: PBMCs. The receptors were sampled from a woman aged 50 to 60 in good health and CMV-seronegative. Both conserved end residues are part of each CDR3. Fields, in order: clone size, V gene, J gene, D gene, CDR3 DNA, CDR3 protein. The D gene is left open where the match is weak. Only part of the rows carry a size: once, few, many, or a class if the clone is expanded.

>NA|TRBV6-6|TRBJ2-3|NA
TGTGCCAGTGTCCGGCGGTCTTTGCTCACAGATACGCAGTATTTT
CASVRRSLLTDTQYF
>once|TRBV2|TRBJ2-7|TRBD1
TGTGCCAGTACCGGGACAGCGACCTACGAGCAGTACTTC
CASTGTATYEQYF
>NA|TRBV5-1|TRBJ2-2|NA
TGCGCCAGCAGCCCCATGACAGGAGCCGCGAACACCGGGGAGCTGTTTTTT
CASSPMTGAANTGELFF
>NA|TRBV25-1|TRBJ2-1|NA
TGTGCCAGCAGTGTAGTCGGCGGAACCTCCTACAATGAGCAGTTCTTC
CASSVVGGTSYNEQFF
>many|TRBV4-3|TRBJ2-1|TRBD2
TGCGCCAGCAGCCAAGTTCGAGCTAGCGGGAGAGATAATGAGCAGTTCTTC
CASSQVRASGRDNEQFF
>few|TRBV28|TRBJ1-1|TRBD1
TGTGCCAGCAGTTTCCCGACAGGGCGGGTAAGCACTGAAGCTTTCTTT
CASSFPTGRVSTEAFF
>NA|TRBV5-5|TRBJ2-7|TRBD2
TGTGCCACCAAACGGACTAGCAAAGTCTACGAGCAGTACTTC
CATKRTSKVYEQYF
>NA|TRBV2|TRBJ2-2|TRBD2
TGTGCCAGCGGCCCCCCCGCTAGCGGGAGTGGGACCGGGGAGCTGTTTTTT
CASGPPASGSGTGELFF
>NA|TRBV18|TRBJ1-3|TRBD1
TGTGCCAGCTCACCGGGACAGGGTAGAGGAAACACCATATATTTT
CASSPGQGRGNTIYF
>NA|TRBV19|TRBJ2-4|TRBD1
TGTGCCAGCAGAACAGGGGAAGATGGGTTCATTCAGTACTTC
CASRTGEDGFIQYF
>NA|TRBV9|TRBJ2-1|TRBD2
TGTGCCAGCAGCCCGTTAAGGACTAGCGGGATGGTGGAGCAGTTCTTC
CASSPLRTSGMVEQFF
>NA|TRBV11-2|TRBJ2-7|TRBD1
TGTGCCAGCAGCCTGGACAGGGGCTCCTCCTACGAGCAGTACTTC
CASSLDRGSSYEQYF
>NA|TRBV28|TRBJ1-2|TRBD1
TGTGCCAGCAGCGGGGACAGGGGCCTCTATGGCTACACCTTC
CASSGDRGLYGYTF
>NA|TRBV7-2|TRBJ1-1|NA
TGTGCCAGCAGCTTTTCAGGGGTTTATCGGAACACTGAAGCTTTCTTT
CASSFSGVYRNTEAFF
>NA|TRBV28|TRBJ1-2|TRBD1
TGTGCCAGCAGATTGGGACAGGGTTTTTATGGCTACACCTTC
CASRLGQGFYGYTF
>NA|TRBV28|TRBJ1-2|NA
TGTGCCAGCACCTCAGGGCCCGGCTACACCTTC
CASTSGPGYTF
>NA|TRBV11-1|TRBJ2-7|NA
TGTGCCAGCAGCTTAGTAGGCCAGGTCTACGAGCAGTACTTC
CASSLVGQVYEQYF
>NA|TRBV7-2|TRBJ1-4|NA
TGTGCCAGCAGCCGCAGCCTGGAGGAAAAACTGTTTTTT
CASSRSLEEKLFF
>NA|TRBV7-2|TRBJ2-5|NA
TGTGCCAGCAGACAGGATTCAGGTTCCCAAGAGACCCAGTACTTC
CASRQDSGSQETQYF
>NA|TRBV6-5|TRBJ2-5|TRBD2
TGTGCCAGCAGTTCGGGACTAGCAGGGACCCAGTACTTC
CASSSGLAGTQYF
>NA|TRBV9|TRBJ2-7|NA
TGTGCCAGCAGCGTAGCCCCGGGAGCAGCCTACGAGCAGTACTTC
CASSVAPGAAYEQYF
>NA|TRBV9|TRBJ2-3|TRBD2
TGTGCCAGCAGCGTAGGGACTAGCGGGAGGTACGTCCCAGATACGCAGTATTTT
CASSVGTSGRYVPDTQYF
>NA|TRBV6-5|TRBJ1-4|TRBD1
TGTGCCAGCAGTTACGGACAGGGCTTTGAAAAACTGTTTTTT
CASSYGQGFEKLFF
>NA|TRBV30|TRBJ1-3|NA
TGTGCCTGGAGTGCGGGCTCTGGAAACACCATATATTTT
CAWSAGSGNTIYF
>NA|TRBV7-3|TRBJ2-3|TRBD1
TGTGCCAGCAGCCTAGACAGGGAGAATACGCAGTATTTT
CASSLDRENTQYF
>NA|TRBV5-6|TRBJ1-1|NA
TGTGCCAGCAGCCCCTTTGGGGGCATGTACACTGAAGCTTTCTTT
CASSPFGGMYTEAFF
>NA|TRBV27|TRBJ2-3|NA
TGTGCCAGCAGCCATTCCCGCACAGATACGCAGTATTTT
CASSHSRTDTQYF
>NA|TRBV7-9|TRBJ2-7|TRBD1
TGTTCCAGCAGCTTAGGGGGGACAGGGGACGAGCAGTACTTC
CSSSLGGTGDEQYF